This TCR beta chain was retrieved from a study of T-cell memory formation after mild COVID-19. Germline CDR1 is SGHRS and CDR2 is YFSETQ. The CDR3 has 16 residues. V dropped 5 bases and J dropped 4 bases, with 21 bases sitting between them. TCRdb re-analysed the 5' RACE reads in MiXCR, keeping a single row per CDR3 protein. The profile shows under 650,000 distinct CDR3 sequences, around 17% of them singletons. The origin of this receptor is an adult woman who had mild COVID-19 (a few samples of this study predate the infection). Cell type and time point are not known. Material for sequencing was PBMCs or a T cell subset sorted from them (not recorded which). This rearrangement joins TRBV5-1 to TRBJ1-1; a weak D match, TRBD1 (6 bases). The CDR3 protein is CASRGGDTGGTTEAFF. The CDR3 DNA reads as TGCGCCAGCAGGGGGGGGGACACCGGTGGGACCACTGAAGCTTTCTTT.